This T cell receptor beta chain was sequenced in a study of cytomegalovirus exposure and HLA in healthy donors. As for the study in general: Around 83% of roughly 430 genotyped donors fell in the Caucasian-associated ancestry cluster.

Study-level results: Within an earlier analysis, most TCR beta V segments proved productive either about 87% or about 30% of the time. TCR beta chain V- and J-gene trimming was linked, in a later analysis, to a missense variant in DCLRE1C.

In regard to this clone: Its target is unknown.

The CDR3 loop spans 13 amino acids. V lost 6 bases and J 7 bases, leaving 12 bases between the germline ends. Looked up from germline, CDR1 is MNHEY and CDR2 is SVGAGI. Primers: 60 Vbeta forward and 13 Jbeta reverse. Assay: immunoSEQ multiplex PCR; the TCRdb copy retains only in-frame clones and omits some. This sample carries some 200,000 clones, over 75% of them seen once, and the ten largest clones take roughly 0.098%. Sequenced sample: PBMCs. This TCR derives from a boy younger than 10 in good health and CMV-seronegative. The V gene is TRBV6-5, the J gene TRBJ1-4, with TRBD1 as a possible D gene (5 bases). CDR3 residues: CASRAGLGEKLFF. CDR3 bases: TGTGCCAGCAGGGCAGGGTTGGGTGAAAAACTGTTTTTT.